This TCR beta chain came from a study of cytomegalovirus exposure and HLA in healthy donors. The wider study: Among the roughly 400 donors who were genotyped, about 84% fell in the genetic ancestry cluster that is associated with self-reported Caucasian donors. Broader study findings: Later work found most CMV-associated TCR beta chains apparently HLA-restricted. Per a later analysis, HLA-associated TCR beta chains showed more clonal expansion than other, equally common TCR beta chains.

Primers for the PCR totalled 60 Vbeta and 13 Jbeta. TCRdb's table, derived via immunoSEQ multiplex PCR, lists solely in-frame clones and lacks some. Of under 250,000 clones listed, approximately 88% are singletons. In regard to this clone: The antigen is undetermined.

Germline V gives CDR1 SGHRS, CDR2 YFSETQ. The CDR3 extends over 9 amino acids. The source is a boy aged 2-15 years in good health and CMV-seronegative. What was sequenced was PBMCs. The rearrangement links TRBV5-1 to TRBJ2-1, with D hard to call. This chain's CDR3 is CVSYNEQFF. The CDR3 bases are TGCGTCTCCTACAATGAGCAGTTCTTC. The variable domain in full, completed from reference TRBV5-1 and TRBJ2-1, reads KAGVTQTPRYLIKTRGQQVTLSCSPISGHRSVSWYQQTPGQGLQFLFEYFSETQRNKGNFPGRFSGRQFSNSRSEMNVSTLELGDSALYLCVSYNEQFFGPGTRLTVL.